The present T cell receptor beta chain was sequenced within a study of radiation and T cells in renal cell carcinoma. Time point indicated: baseline pretreatment blood. Regarding treatment: 15 Gy SBRT to primary tumor, nephrectomy 4 weeks later. Radiation-treated patients gave blood at baseline, week 2 and week 4. Looked up from germline, CDR1 is WNHNN and CDR2 is SYGVQD (reference sequence). There are 13 residues in the CDR3. V shed 9 bases and J shed 8 bases, with 14 bases lying between them. Method: immunoSEQ multiplex PCR; TCRdb's copy keeps in-frame clones and lacks some. This sample has about 91,000 clones; over 75% occur once, and the top ten carry 5% to 8%.

The receptor was derived from a man between 60 and 75 years old with renal cell carcinoma. Specimen: blood, collected from a patient whose treatment included radiotherapy and nephrectomy. This chain links TRBV10-1 with TRBJ1-6; no firm D call. CDR3 residues: CASSTEPYSPLHF. CDR3 coding DNA: TGCGCCAGTTCGACTGAGCCTTATTCACCCCTCCACTTT.